The 2 T cell receptor beta chains below were found in one sample sequenced in a study of T-cell reconstitution after alpha-beta-depleted transplantation in children. Using unique molecular identifiers, the investigators prepared the TCRbeta library. Each CDR3 protein is one row after TCRdb ran MiXCR on the PCR reads. The profile shows hundreds of thousands of distinct CDR3 sequences, approximately 14% of them singletons. The source material was PBMCs, sampled before TCRalphabeta/CD19-depleted stem cell transplant. The source is a girl aged 2-9 years with congenital amegakaryocytic thrombocytopenia, due to receive a stem cell transplant.

Details on this clonotype: It may be a read error: a sequence one base away is much more abundant. V gene TRBV5-1 combines with J gene TRBJ2-7; perhaps TRBD2 as D (6 bases). Germline lookup yields CDR1 SGHRS and CDR2 YFSETQ. V gave up 4 bases and J gave up 6 bases, with 23 bases separating them. The CDR3 runs to 16 residues. CDR3: CASSLQQSGRVVEQYF. The CDR3 nucleotides read TGCGCCAGCAGCCTTCAACAAAGCGGGCGAGTCGTCGAGCAGTACTTC.

This clonotype was found a few times. This chain connects TRBV20-1 to TRBJ2-1; 7 positions agree with TRBD2. This CDR3 has 15 amino acids. Germline V gene lookup returns CDR1 DFQATT and CDR2 SNEGSKA (reference sequence). V shed 0 bases and J 8 bases; nucleotides not matched to a gene: 10. CDR3 loop: CSARDLLGGSHEQFF. CDR3 nucleotides: TGCAGTGCTAGAGACCTCTTGGGCGGGAGCCATGAGCAGTTCTTC.